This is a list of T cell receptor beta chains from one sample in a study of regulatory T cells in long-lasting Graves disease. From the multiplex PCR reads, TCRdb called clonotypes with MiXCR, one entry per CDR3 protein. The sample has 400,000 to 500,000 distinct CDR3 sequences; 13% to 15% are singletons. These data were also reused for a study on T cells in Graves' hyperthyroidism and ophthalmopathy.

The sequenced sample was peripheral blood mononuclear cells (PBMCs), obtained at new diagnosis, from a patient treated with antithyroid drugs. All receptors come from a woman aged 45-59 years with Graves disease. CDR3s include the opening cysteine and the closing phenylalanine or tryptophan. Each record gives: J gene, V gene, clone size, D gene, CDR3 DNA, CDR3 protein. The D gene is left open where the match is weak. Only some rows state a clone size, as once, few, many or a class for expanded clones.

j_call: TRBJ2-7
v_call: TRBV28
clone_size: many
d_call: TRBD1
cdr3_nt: TGTGCCAGCAGTTATGCGCGGGACAGGGTGCTCCACGAGCAGTACTTC
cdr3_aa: CASSYARDRVLHEQYF

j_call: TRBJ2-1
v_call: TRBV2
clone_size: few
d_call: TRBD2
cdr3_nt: TGTGCCAGCAAACCTTCTAGCGGGAAGTCCCACAATGAGCAGTTCTTC
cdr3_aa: CASKPSSGKSHNEQFF

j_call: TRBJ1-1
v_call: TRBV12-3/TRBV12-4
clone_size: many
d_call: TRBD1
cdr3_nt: TGTGCCAGCAGTCCCAAGGACAGGGTAATGGCTTTCTTT
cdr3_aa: CASSPKDRVMAFF

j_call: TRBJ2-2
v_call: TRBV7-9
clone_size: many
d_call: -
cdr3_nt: TGTGCCAGCAGCTTAGCAGGATTGAACACCGGGGAGCTGTTTTTT
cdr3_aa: CASSLAGLNTGELFF

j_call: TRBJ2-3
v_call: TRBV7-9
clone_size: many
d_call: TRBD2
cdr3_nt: TGTGCCAGCAGCGCCCAGCGGGGGAACACAGATACGCAGTATTTT
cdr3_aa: CASSAQRGNTDTQYF

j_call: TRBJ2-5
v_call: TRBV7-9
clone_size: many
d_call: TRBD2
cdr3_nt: TGTGCCAGCAGCTCCCTTCGGAGCGGGAGTAAGGCAGAGACCCAGTACTTC
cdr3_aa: CASSSLRSGSKAETQYF

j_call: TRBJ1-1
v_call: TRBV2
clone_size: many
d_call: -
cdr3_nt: TGTGCCAGCAGTGAGGGTGTCACTGAAGCTTTCTTT
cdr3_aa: CASSEGVTEAFF

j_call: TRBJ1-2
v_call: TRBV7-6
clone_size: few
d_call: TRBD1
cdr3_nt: TGTGCCAGCAGCTTAGAGGGAAACCGGGACAGGGGGCGGTATGGCTACACCTTC
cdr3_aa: CASSLEGNRDRGRYGYTF

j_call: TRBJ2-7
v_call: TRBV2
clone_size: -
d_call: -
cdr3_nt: TGTGCCAGCAGTGGACCGAATGGCTACGAGCAGTACTTC
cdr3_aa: CASSGPNGYEQYF

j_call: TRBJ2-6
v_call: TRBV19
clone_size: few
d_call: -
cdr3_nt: TGTGCCAGTAGAAACCGGGGGGCCAACGTCCTGACTTTC
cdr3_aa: CASRNRGANVLTF

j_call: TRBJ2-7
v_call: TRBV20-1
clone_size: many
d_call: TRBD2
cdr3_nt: TGCAGTGCTAGAGACAGCGGGAGGGATTCCTACGAGCAGTACTTC
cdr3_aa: CSARDSGRDSYEQYF

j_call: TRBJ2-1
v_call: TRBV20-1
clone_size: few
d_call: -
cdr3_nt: TGCAGTGCCACCGGACGGGGTCCCTCCTACAATGAGCAGTTCTTC
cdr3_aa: CSATGRGPSYNEQFF

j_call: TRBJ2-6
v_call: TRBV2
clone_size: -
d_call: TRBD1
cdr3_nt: TGTGCCAGCAGACACAGGGGTGGGGCCAACGTCCTGACTTTC
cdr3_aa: CASRHRGGANVLTF

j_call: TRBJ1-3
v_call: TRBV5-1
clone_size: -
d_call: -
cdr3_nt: TGCGCCAGCAGCTCAGGGACTGGGGCGCTTGGAAACACCATATATTTT
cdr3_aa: CASSSGTGALGNTIYF

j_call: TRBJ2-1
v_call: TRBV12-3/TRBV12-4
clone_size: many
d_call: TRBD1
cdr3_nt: TGTGCCAGCAGGCGAGGGGGGGGACAGGGGTTCGATGAGCAGTTCTTC
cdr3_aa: CASRRGGGQGFDEQFF

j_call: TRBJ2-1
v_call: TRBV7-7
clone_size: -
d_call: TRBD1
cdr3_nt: TGTGCTAGCAGCTACGGACAGGGCGCGAATGAGCAGTTCTTC
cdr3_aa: CASSYGQGANEQFF

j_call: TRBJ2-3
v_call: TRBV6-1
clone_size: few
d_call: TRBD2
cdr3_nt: TGTGCCAGCACCACCTCACTAGCGGGAGTCACAGATACGCAGTATTTT
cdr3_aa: CASTTSLAGVTDTQYF

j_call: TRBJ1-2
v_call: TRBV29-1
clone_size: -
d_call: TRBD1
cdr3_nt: TGCAGCGTCCCGGCGGACAGGGGCTATGGCTACACCTTC
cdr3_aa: CSVPADRGYGYTF

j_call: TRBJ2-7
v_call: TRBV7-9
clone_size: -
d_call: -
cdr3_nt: TGTGCCAGCAGCTCGGGAAGGGTGGGATCCTACGAGCAGTACTTC
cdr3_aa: CASSSGRVGSYEQYF

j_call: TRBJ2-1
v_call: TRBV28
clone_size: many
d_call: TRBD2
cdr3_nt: TGTGCCAGCAGTCTCTCACTAGCGGAGAACAATGAGCAGTTCTTC
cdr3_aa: CASSLSLAENNEQFF

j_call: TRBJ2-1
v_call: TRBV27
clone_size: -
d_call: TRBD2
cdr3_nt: TGTGCCAGCAGTTCTAGACTAGCGGGAGTTTCCAATGAGCAGTTCTTC
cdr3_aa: CASSSRLAGVSNEQFF

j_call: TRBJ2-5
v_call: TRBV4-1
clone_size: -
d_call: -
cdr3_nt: TGCGCCAGCAGCCCCCCGGATCAACAAGAGACCCAGTACTTC
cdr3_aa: CASSPPDQQETQYF

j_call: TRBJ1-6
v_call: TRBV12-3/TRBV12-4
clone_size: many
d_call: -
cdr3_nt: TGTGCCAGCAGTTTTTCCTCCGGGCGAGGTTCACCCCTCCACTTT
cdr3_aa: CASSFSSGRGSPLHF

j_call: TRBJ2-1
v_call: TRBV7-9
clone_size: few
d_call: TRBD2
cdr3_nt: TGTGCCAGCAGCTCACGGACTAGAATCTTTGAGCAGTTCTTC
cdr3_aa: CASSSRTRIFEQFF

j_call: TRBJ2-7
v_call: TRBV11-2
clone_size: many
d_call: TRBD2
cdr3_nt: TGTGCCAGCAGCTTCCTAGCGGCCTACGAGCAGTACTTC
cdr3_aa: CASSFLAAYEQYF

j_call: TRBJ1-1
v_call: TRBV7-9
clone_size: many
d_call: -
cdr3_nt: TGTGCCAGCAGCTTAGGGGGACACTTGAACACTGAAGCTTTCTTT
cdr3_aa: CASSLGGHLNTEAFF

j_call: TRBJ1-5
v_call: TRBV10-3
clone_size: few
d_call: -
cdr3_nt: TGTGCCATCAGTGAACCCGGGGGTCTCAATCAGCCCCAGCATTTT
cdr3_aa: CAISEPGGLNQPQHF

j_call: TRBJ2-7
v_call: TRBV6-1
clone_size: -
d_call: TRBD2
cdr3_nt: TGTGCCAGCAGAGGACTAGCGGGGGGCCTCTACGAGCAGTACTTC
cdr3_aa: CASRGLAGGLYEQYF

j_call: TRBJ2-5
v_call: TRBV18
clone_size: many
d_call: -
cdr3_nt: TGTGCCAGCTCACCACCGGTAACAGAGACCCAGTACTTC
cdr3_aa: CASSPPVTETQYF

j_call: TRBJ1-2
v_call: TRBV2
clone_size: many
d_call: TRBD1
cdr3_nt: TGTGCCAGCAGTCCCGGGGGTCCAGGGGGCTATGGCTACACCTTC
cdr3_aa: CASSPGGPGGYGYTF

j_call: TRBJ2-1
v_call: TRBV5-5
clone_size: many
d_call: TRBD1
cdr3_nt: TGTGCCAGCAGCTTGGTGGCCCGGACAGGGTACAATGAGCAGTTCTTC
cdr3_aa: CASSLVARTGYNEQFF

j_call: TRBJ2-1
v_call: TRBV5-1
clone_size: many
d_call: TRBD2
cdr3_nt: TGCGCCAGCAGCGTGGTTGCGGGAGGGCGCGAGCAGTTCTTC
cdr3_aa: CASSVVAGGREQFF

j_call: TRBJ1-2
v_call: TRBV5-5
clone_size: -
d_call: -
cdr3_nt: TGTGCCAGCAGCAGGGCAAGGGCGGACTTTAACTATGGCTACACCTTC
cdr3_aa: CASSRARADFNYGYTF

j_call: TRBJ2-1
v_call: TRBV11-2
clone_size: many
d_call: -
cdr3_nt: TGTGCCAGCAGCCCACCCGGACTCAACTACAATGAGCAGTTCTTC
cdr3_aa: CASSPPGLNYNEQFF

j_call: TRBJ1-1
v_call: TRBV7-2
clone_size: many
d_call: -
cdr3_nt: TGTGCCAGCAGCTTAGCTGGGGGGCACACTGAAGCTTTCTTT
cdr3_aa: CASSLAGGHTEAFF

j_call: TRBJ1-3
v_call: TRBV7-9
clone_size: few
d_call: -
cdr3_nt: TGTGCCAGCAGCTTCCAACAGGGAGGTGCGGGAGGAAACACCATATATTTT
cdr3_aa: CASSFQQGGAGGNTIYF

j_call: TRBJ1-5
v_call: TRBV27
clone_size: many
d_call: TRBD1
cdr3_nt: TGTGCCAGCAGTCCTAGTCGGACAGGGGGTCAGCCCCAGCATTTT
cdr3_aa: CASSPSRTGGQPQHF

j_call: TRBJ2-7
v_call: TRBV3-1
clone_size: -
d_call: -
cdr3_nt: TGTGCCAGCAGCCAAGATCAGGGTAAGCCCTACGAGCAGTACTTC
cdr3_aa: CASSQDQGKPYEQYF

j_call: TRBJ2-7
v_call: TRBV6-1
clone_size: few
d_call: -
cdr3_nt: TGTGCCAGCAGTGTGAACAACGCCGGAGGCTACGAGCAGTACTTC
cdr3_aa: CASSVNNAGGYEQYF

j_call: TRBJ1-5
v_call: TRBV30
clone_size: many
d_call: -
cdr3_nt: TGTGCCTGGAGCCCAGGGGCCTCCAATCAGCCCCAGCATTTT
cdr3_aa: CAWSPGASNQPQHF

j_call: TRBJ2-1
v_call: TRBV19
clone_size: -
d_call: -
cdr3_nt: TGTGCCAGTAGTTCCCTGTACAATGAGCAGTTCTTC
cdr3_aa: CASSSLYNEQFF

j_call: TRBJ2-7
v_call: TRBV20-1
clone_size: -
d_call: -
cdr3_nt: TGCAGTGCTTGCTCGGGACTCCGAAGGTTGTGCGAGCAGTACTTC
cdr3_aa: CSACSGLRRLCEQYF

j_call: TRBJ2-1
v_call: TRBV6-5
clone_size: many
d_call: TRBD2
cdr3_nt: TGTGCCAGCAGTTTGCGCCGACTAGCAGATTTGTTTTACAATGAGCAGTTCTTC
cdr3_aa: CASSLRRLADLFYNEQFF

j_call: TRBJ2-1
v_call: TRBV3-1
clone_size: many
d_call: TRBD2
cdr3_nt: TGTGCCAGCAGCCTCACTAGCGGGAGAGTCAATGAGCAGTTCTTC
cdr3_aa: CASSLTSGRVNEQFF

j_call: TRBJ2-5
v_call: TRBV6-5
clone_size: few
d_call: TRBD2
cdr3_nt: TGTGCCAGCAGTTACGAGCGAGCGGGAGGCTCCGGGGAGACCCAGTACTTC
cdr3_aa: CASSYERAGGSGETQYF

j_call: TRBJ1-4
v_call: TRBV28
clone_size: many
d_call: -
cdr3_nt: TGTGCCAGCAGTTTACCGGGCGCCGGTCCCTCGAATGAAAAACTGTTTTTT
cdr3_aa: CASSLPGAGPSNEKLFF

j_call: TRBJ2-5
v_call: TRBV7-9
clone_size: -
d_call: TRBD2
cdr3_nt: TGTGCCAGCAGCCCTGGTGTAGCGGGAGGGCAAGAGACCCAGTACTTC
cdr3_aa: CASSPGVAGGQETQYF

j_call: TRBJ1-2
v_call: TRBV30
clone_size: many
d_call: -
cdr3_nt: TGTGCCGCGGACGGCTGGATCCCCTATGGCTACACCTTC
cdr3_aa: CAADGWIPYGYTF

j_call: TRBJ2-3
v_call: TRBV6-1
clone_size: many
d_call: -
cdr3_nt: TGTGCCAGCCGGTGGTATGGCGGGAGCACAGATACGCAGTATTTT
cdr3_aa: CASRWYGGSTDTQYF